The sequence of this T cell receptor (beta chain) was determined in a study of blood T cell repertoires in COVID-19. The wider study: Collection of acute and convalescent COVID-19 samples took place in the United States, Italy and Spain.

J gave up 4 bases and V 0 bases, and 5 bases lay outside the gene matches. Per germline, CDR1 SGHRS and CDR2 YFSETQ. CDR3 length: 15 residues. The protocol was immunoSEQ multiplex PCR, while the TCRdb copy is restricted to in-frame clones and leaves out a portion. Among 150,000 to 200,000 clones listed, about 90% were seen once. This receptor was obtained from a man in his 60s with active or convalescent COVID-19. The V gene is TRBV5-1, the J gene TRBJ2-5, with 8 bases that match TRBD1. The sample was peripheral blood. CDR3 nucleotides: TGCGCCAGCAGCTTGGTTGACAGGGGAGGAGAGACCCAGTACTTC. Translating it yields CASSLVDRGGETQYF.